The 21 T cell receptor beta chains presented below share a single source sample, sequenced in a study of T cell repertoires in cytomegalovirus infection. A single record per CDR3 protein comes from TCRdb applying MiXCR to the reads. The table includes more than 150,000 distinct CDR3 sequences, about 20% detected once. Sequencing was performed on PBMCs. These receptors came from a human donor in good health (CMV status not recorded). Some clones in this sample may be carry-over from other donors' samples.

This clonotype was counted only a few times. The chain combines TRBV3-1 with TRBJ2-1; D might be TRBD1 (6 bases). The CDR3 spans 13 residues. V lost 4 bases to trimming and J lost 6 bases, with 10 bases between them. Germline V CDR1 and CDR2: LGHDT, YNNKEL (reference sequence). CDR3 bases: TGTGCCAGCAGCCGGGGACACCTCAATGAGCAGTTCTTC. It translates to CASSRGHLNEQFF.

This clonotype appeared a few times. The chain uses TRBV7-8 and TRBJ1-2; the D is unclear. Germline CDR1 SGHVS, CDR2 FQNEAQ. The CDR3 is 12 residues long. V lost 5 bases, J lost 2 bases, and 6 bases lay in between. Written as DNA, the CDR3 is TGTGCCAGCAGCGCCAGGAACTATGGCTACACCTTC. Protein sequence: CASSARNYGYTF.

There are a few counts of this clonotype. This sequence joins TRBV10-3 and TRBJ2-7, with D unresolved. In germline, CDR1 is ENHRY, CDR2 SYGVKD. Trimming took off 10 bases at V and 0 bases at J, with 13 bases between the two ends. The CDR3 contains 13 residues. In DNA form, the CDR3 reads TGTGCCACCGCGTTTCCCAGCTCCTACGAGCAGTACTTC. It encodes CATAFPSSYEQYF.

This clonotype was seen ten or more times. V is TRBV12-3 or TRBV12-4 and J is TRBJ2-7, with 11 bases fitting TRBD1. CDR3 length: 15 residues. J gave up 3 bases and V 2 bases, and 3 bases lay outside the gene matches. The CDR3 region is CASSLRDRGYYEQYF. The CDR3, as DNA: TGTGCCAGCAGTTTAAGGGACAGGGGGTACTACGAGCAGTACTTC.

The chain couples TRBV19 to TRBJ1-1, with 11 positions matching TRBD1. Trimming removed 4 bases from V and 7 bases from J; junction bases left unmatched: 5. The CDR3 has 14 amino acids. Germline CDR1 and CDR2: LNHDA and SQIVND (reference sequence). The CDR3 reads CASSRTGGIGEAFF. CDR3 sequence (DNA): TGTGCCAGTAGTAGGACAGGGGGCATAGGTGAAGCTTTCTTT.

The CDR3 region has the DNA TGTGCCAGCTCTCTCGGGGGGAGTATGCCTGAAGCTTTCTTT. Protein product: CASSLGGSMPEAFF. The chain couples TRBV7-8 to TRBJ1-1; tentatively, D is TRBD1 (5 bases). Between the trimmed V and J ends, which lost 8 bases and 6 bases, there was a span of 19 bases. CDR1 is SGHVS and CDR2 is FQNEAQ in the germline V gene. The CDR3 length is 14 residues.

At least ten counts were recorded for this clonotype. CDR3 sequence (DNA): TGTGCCAGCAGCTTTCTTAGCTCCGGGGAGCTGTTTTTT. Translating it yields CASSFLSSGELFF. The genes are TRBV11-3 and TRBJ2-2; D call uncertain. Germline CDR1 is SGHNT and CDR2 is YENEEA. There are 13 residues in the CDR3. The V end lost 3 bases, the J end lost 6 bases, and 8 bases lay between the germline ends.

As DNA, the CDR3 is TGCGCCAGCAGCTTGGCCTTTAACAGTCGGGCCGGGGAGCTGTTTTTT. Protein product: CASSLAFNSRAGELFF. V gene TRBV5-1 combines with J gene TRBJ2-2; D remains ambiguous. Trimming left V 0 bases short and J 6 bases short, with 15 bases between. The CDR3 extends over 16 amino acids. The germline V gene has CDR1 SGHRS and CDR2 YFSETQ.

As concerns this clonotype: A single base separates this from a much larger clone, so it may be a read error. The V call is TRBV12-3 or TRBV12-4, the J call TRBJ2-2; D may be TRBD2 (6 bases). Trimming cost V 2 bases and J 7 bases, with 14 bases left between them. The CDR3 is 15 amino acids. CDR3 bases: TGTGCCAGCAGTTTATTGGGGGGTCGGAACGGGGAGCTGTTTTTT. Its translation: CASSLLGGRNGELFF.

The rearrangement joins TRBV29-1 to TRBJ1-2, with D perhaps TRBD1 (6 bases). CDR1 SQVTM and CDR2 ANQGSEA come from the germline V gene. This CDR3 contains 14 residues. V was clipped by 3 bases and J by 5 bases, with 16 bases between them. The CDR3 DNA is TGCAGCGTTGATCCTAAGGGGGGGCCATATGGCTACACCTTC. Encoded protein: CSVDPKGGPYGYTF.

This clonotype was counted many times. V and J are TRBV5-8 and TRBJ2-7; weak D call: TRBD2 (5 bases). The CDR3 covers 14 residues. Germline V CDR1 and CDR2: SGHTS, YDEGEE. Trimming shortened V by 1 base and J by 6 bases, and 14 bases separated the two germline ends. DNA for the CDR3: TGTGCCAGCAGCTTGCCAAACGGGGTCGGCGAGCAGTACTTC. Translating it yields CASSLPNGVGEQYF.

This chain links TRBV11-2 with TRBJ2-7, with D perhaps matching TRBD1 or TRBD2 (5 bases each). V was trimmed by 3 bases and J by 2 bases, leaving 11 bases between them. This CDR3 has 14 amino acids. Looked up from germline, CDR1 is SGHAT and CDR2 is FQNNGV. CDR3 DNA: TGTGCCAGCAGCTTTTCGAGGGGAGCCTACGAGCAGTACTTC. It specifies CASSFSRGAYEQYF.

At least ten counts were recorded for this clonotype. The chain recombines TRBV7-9 with TRBJ2-7; TRBD1 matches 8 bases. With 5 bases clipped from V and 7 bases from J, the junction kept 10 bases outside the gene matches. The CDR3 runs 14 residues. Germline CDR1 and CDR2: SEHNR and FQNEAQ (reference sequence). In DNA form, the CDR3 reads TGTGCCAGCAGCCTCTCGACCAGGGGGCATGAGCAGTACTTC. It specifies CASSLSTRGHEQYF. The full variable domain, its missing parts supplied by reference TRBV7-9 and TRBJ2-7, is DTGVSQNPRHKITKRGQNVTFRCDPISEHNRLYWYRQTLGQGPEFLTYFQNEAQLEKSRLLSDRFSAERPKGSFSTLEIQRTEQGDSAMYLCASSLSTRGHEQYFGPGTRLTVT.

J is TRBJ2-7 and V is TRBV14; perhaps TRBD2 as D (5 bases). From germline, CDR1 is SGHDN and CDR2 FVKESK. CDR3 length equals 15 residues. V was trimmed by 1 base and J by 0 bases, leaving 10 bases between them. The CDR3 region is CASSQVLGNSYEQYF. The CDR3 coding sequence is TGTGCCAGCAGCCAAGTGCTCGGGAACTCCTACGAGCAGTACTTC.

This clonotype was seen a few times. V is TRBV7-2 and J is TRBJ1-2; D is perhaps TRBD1 (5 bases). The germline V gene encodes CDR1 SGHTA and CDR2 FQGNSA. Deletions cut 5 bases from V and 6 bases from J, with 13 bases between. The CDR3 spans 13 residues. Written as DNA, the CDR3 is TGTGCCAGCAGCCCTGGTTGGGGGGATGGCTACACCTTC. Amino acid sequence: CASSPGWGDGYTF. Filled out from reference TRBV7-2 and TRBJ1-2, the complete variable domain reads GAGVSQSPSNKVTEKGKDVELRCDPISGHTALYWYRQSLGQGLEFLIYFQGNSAPDKSGLPSDRFSAERTGGSVSTLTIQRTQQEDSAVYLCASSPGWGDGYTFGSGTRLTVV.

The chain links TRBV27 to TRBJ2-1; TRBD1 matches 8 bases. Germline assignment: CDR1 MNHEY and CDR2 SMNVEV (reference sequence). The CDR3 has 15 residues. Germline trimming cut 6 bases from V and 6 bases from J; bases unmatched to any gene: 10. In nucleotides, the CDR3 is TGTGCCAGCAGCCTGTTGACAGGGGTGAGCAATGAGCAGTTCTTC. This gives the protein CASSLLTGVSNEQFF.

Comment on this clonotype: No DNA is shown, since the ends of the CDR3 on it are uncertain; the CDR3 is the one TCRdb lists. This rearrangement joins TRBV5-6 to TRBJ1-2. Per the germline V gene, CDR1 is SGHDT and CDR2 is YYEEEE. With termini counted, the CDR3 has 20 amino acids. The CDR3 loop reads CASSFYICSARDHVGIGYTF.

A few counts support this clonotype. The chain carries TRBV6-5 and TRBJ2-7, with TRBD2 matching 8 bases. J was trimmed by 0 bases and V by 5 bases; bases with no gene match: 9. Germline CDR1 is MNHEY and CDR2 is SVGAGI. CDR3 length: 16 residues. In DNA form, the CDR3 reads TGTGCCAGCAGTGAGCCCGGGAGGGCCAGCTCCTACGAGCAGTACTTC. Its translation is CASSEPGRASSYEQYF.

This clonotype was seen only a few times. V usage is TRBV23-1 and J usage is TRBJ2-2; unclear D gene. TRBV23-1 is sorted into the ORF group, with uncertain function. The CDR3 has 15 residues. Between the trimmed V and J ends, which lost 3 bases and 1 base, there was a span of 9 bases. The CDR3 DNA sequence: TGCGCCAGCAGTCACTGTTCCGTGAACACCGGGGAGCTGTTTTTT. Its translation: CASSHCSVNTGELFF.

The J gene is TRBJ2-1, the V gene TRBV20-1; D is unclear. CDR3 length equals 12 residues. V lost 5 bases and J lost 4, with 9 bases in between. Germline V gene lookup returns CDR1 DFQATT and CDR2 SNEGSKA (reference sequence). The CDR3 bases are TGCAGTGCTGGACGGCAGTACAATGAGCAGTTCTTC. Translation gives CSAGRQYNEQFF.

Details on this clonotype: Given a much more abundant clone one base away, this may be a read error. The chain recombines TRBV7-4 with TRBJ2-7; 13 bases align to TRBD2. This CDR3 is 18 amino acids long. Germline-derived CDR1 and CDR2 are SGHVT and SQSDAQ. V lost 1 base to trimming and J lost 6 bases; unmatched junction nucleotides: 12. The CDR3: CASSLDLLAGGPGSEQYF. DNA of the CDR3: TGTGCCAGCAGCTTAGATCTACTAGCGGGAGGGCCAGGCTCCGAGCAGTACTTC. Full variable domain (outside the CDR3, taken from reference TRBV7-4 and TRBJ2-7): GAGVSQSPRYKVAKRGRDVALRCDSISGHVTLYWYRQTLGQGSEVLTYSQSDAQRDKSGRPSGRFSAERPERSVSTLKIQRTEQGDSAVYLCASSLDLLAGGPGSEQYFGPGTRLTVT.